This TCR beta chain was identified in a study of blood T cell repertoires in COVID-19. Background on the study: From the United States, Italy and Spain came samples of acute and convalescent COVID-19. Nucleic acid was either cDNA or gDNA, and it came from T cells, B-cell-depleted T cells, or PBMCs.

Profiling relied on immunoSEQ multiplex PCR, and the TCRdb table lists in-frame clones only, not all of them. Of about 20,000 clones in the sample, more than 65% were seen once. The sequencing input was peripheral blood. The TCR sequence derives from an elderly man with acute or convalescent COVID-19.

The CDR3 nucleotides read TGTGCCAGCAGCTTAGGCCCAGCGGGAGGGACCAATGAGCAGTTCTTC. It encodes CASSLGPAGGTNEQFF. V usage is TRBV7-2 and J usage is TRBJ2-1; TRBD2 aligns across 10 bases. CDR3 size: 16 residues. V shed 1 base and J 6 bases; nucleotides not matched to a gene: 6. Germline V gene data show CDR1 as SGHTA and CDR2 as FQGNSA.